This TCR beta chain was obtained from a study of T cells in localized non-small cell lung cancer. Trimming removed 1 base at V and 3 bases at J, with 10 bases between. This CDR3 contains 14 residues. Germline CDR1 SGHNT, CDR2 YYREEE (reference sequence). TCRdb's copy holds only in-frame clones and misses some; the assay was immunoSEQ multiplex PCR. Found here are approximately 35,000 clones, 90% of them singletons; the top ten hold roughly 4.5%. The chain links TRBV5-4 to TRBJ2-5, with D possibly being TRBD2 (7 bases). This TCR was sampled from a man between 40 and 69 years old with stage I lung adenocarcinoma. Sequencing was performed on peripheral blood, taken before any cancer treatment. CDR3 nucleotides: TGTGCCAGCAGCTTGCGGGGGGCGAAAGAGACCCAGTACTTC. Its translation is CASSLRGAKETQYF.